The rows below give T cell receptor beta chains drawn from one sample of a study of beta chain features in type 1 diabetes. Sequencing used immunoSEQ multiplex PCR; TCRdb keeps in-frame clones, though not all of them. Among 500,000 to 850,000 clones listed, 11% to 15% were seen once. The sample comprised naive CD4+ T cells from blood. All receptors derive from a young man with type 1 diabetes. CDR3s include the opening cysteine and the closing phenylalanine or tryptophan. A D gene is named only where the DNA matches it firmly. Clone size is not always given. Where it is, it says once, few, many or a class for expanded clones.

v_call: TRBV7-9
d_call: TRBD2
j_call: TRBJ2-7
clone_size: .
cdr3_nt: TGTGCCAGCAGCTCCTATGGTGGTCCCGGGGGGGCTTACGAGCAGTACTTC
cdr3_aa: CASSSYGGPGGAYEQYF

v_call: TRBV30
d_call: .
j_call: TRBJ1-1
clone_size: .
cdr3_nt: TGTGCCTGGAGTGTCCCCCTTTCAGTTGTCACTGAAGCTTTCTTT
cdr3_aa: CAWSVPLSVVTEAFF

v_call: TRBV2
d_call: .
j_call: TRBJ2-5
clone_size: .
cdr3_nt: TGTGCCAGCAGTGATTCAGGGCAAGAGACCCAGTACTTC
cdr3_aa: CASSDSGQETQYF

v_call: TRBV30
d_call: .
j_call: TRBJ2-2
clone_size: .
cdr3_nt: TGTGCCTGGAGTGTTGCACAGGGCGACACCGGGGAGCTGTTTTTT
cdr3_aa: CAWSVAQGDTGELFF

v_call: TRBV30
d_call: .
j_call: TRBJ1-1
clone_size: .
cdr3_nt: TGTGCCTGGAGTGTTAGTGACACTGAAGCTTTCTTT
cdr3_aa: CAWSVSDTEAFF

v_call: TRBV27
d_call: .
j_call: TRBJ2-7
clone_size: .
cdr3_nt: TGTGCCAGCAGTTTGGGGCGGGGCCCCTACGAGCAGTACTTC
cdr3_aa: CASSLGRGPYEQYF

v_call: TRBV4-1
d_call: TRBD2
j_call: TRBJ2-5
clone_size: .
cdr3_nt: TGCGCCAGCAGCCAAGCTTTGCGGGAGCAGACCCAGTACTTC
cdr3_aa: CASSQALREQTQYF

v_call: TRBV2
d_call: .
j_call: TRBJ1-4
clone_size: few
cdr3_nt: TGTGCCAGCAGTCTGTTAATAGGACAAAAACTGTTTTTT
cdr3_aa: CASSLLIGQKLFF

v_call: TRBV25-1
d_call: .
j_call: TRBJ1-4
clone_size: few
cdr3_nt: TGTGCCAGCAGAGGACAGATTAATGAAAAACTGTTTTTT
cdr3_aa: CASRGQINEKLFF

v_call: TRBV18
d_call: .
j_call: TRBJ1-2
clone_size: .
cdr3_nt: TGTGCCAGCTCGTCAATTAGGTCCGACACCGATGGCTACACCTTC
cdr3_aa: CASSSIRSDTDGYTF

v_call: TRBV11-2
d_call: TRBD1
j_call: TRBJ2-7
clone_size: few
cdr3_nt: TGTGCCAGCAGCTTAGATCCCGACAGGGGGCCCTACGAGCAGTACTTC
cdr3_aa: CASSLDPDRGPYEQYF

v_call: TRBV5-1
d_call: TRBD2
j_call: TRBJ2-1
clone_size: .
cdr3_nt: TGCGCCAGCAGCTTGGTACGTTCTAGCGGGAGGGCGGATGAGCAGTTCTTC
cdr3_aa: CASSLVRSSGRADEQFF

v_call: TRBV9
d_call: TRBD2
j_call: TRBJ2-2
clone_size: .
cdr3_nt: TGTGCCCACCGTAGCGGGCCCCCCAAGGACCCGGCTTCGAACACCGGGGAGCTGTTTTTT
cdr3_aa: CAHRSGPPKDPASNTGELFF

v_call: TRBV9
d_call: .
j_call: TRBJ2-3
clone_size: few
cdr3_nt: TGTGCCAGCAGCGTAGGGGGCACAGATACGCAGTATTTT
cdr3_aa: CASSVGGTDTQYF

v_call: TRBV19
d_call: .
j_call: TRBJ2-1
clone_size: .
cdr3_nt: TGTGCCAGCCCCCTCCTTTACAATGAGCAGTTCTTC
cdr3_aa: CASPLLYNEQFF

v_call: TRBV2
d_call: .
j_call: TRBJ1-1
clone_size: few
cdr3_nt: TGTGCCAGCAAGGGTTCGGTTACAAGGAAGAACACTGAAGCTTTCTTT
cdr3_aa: CASKGSVTRKNTEAFF

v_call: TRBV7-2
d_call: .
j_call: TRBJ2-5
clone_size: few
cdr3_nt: TGTGCCAGCAGCCCTAATCAGGGACAAGAGACCCAGTACTTC
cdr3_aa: CASSPNQGQETQYF

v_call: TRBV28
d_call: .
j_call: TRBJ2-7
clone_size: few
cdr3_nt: TGTGCCAGCAGTTCCGTAGGGGTCAGCTACGAGCAGTACTTC
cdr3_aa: CASSSVGVSYEQYF

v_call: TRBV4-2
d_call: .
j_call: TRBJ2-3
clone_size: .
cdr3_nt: TGTGCCAGCAGCCGAAATAGTCAGACTAGCACAGATACGCAGTATTTT
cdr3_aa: CASSRNSQTSTDTQYF

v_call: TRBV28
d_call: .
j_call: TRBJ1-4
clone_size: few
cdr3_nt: TGTGCCAGCAGCCCTGTCACAGGATGGGATGAAAAACTGTTTTTT
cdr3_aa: CASSPVTGWDEKLFF

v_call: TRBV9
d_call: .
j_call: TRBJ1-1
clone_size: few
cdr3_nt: TGTGCCAGCAGCGTAGATTTCCGGGGGGACATGAACACTGAAGCTTTCTTT
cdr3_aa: CASSVDFRGDMNTEAFF

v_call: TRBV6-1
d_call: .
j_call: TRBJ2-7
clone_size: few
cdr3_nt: TGTGCCAGCAGTGAAGTAGGTTCTCGAGGTGAGCAGTACTTC
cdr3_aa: CASSEVGSRGEQYF

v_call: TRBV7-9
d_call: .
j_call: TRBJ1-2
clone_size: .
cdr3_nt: TGTGCCAGCAGCTTATTGCAGGGATACTATGGCTACACCTTC
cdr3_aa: CASSLLQGYYGYTF

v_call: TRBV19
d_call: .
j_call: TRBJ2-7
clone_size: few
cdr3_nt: TGTGCCAGTAGTATCCAGAACCTCTCCTACGAGCAGTACTTC
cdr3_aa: CASSIQNLSYEQYF

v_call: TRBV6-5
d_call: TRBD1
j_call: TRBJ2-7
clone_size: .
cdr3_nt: TGTGCCAGCAGTTACACGGGGACAGGCGGCTACGAGCAGTACTTC
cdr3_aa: CASSYTGTGGYEQYF

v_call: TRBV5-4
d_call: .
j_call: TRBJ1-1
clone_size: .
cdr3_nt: TGTGCCAGCAGCTGGGATAACATGAACACTGAAGCTTTCTTT
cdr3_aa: CASSWDNMNTEAFF

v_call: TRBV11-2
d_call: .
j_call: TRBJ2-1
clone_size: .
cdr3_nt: TGTGCCAGCAGCCTGCTAGCAACGGGAAAGGGGGGATACAATGAGCAGTTCTTC
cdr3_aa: CASSLLATGKGGYNEQFF

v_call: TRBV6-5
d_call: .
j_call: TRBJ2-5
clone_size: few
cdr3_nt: TGTGCCAGCAGTTACTCAGGGGCGACGTACCAAGAGACCCAGTACTTC
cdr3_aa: CASSYSGATYQETQYF

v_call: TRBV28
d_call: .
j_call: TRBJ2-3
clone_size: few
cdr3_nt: TGTGCCAGCAGTTTAGGGGGGGCCCGCACAGATACGCAGTATTTT
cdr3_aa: CASSLGGARTDTQYF

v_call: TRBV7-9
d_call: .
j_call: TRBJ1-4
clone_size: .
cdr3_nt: TGTGCCAGCAGCTCCATTGACAGACGTGAAAAACTGTTTTTT
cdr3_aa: CASSSIDRREKLFF

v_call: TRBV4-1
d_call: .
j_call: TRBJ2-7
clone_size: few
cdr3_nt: TGCGCCAGCAGCCAAGACCCCAATCCCAGGGACGAGCAGTACTTC
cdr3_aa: CASSQDPNPRDEQYF

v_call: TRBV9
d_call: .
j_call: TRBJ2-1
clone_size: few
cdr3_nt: TGTGCCAGCAGCTTGGGATCGCGGCCCCGGGCGGAACTTTACAATGAGCAGTTCTTC
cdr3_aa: CASSLGSRPRAELYNEQFF

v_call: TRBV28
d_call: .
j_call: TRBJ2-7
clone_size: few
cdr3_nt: TGTGCCAGCAGTTCCCAACCTTGGCCCTACGAGCAGTACTTC
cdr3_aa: CASSSQPWPYEQYF

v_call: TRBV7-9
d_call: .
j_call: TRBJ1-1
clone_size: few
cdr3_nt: TGTGCCAGCAGCTTAGCGTATATAGCGAACACTGAAGCTTTCTTT
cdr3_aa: CASSLAYIANTEAFF

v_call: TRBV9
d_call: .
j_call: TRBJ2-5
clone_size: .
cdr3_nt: TGTGCCAGCAGCGCCCGGACGGGGTACCAAGAGACCCAGTACTTC
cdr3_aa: CASSARTGYQETQYF

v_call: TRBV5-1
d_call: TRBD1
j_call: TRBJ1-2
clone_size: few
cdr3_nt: TGCGCCAGCAACACCGGGACAGGGGATGGCTACACCTTC
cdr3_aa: CASNTGTGDGYTF

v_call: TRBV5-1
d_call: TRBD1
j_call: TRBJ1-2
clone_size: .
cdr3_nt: TGCGCCAGCAGCCCGGGGATTGGACAGGTTAATTATGGCTACACCTTC
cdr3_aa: CASSPGIGQVNYGYTF

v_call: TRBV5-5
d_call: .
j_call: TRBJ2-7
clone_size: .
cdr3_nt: TGTGCCACCAAGGGAGTAGGAACCTACGAGCAGTACTTC
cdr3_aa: CATKGVGTYEQYF

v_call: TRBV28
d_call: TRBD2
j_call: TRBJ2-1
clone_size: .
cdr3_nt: TGTGCCAGCAGCCCGCACTCTAGCGGGAGTAACAATGAGCAGTTCTTC
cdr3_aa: CASSPHSSGSNNEQFF

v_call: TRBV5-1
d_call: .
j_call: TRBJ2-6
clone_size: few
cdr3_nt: TGCGCCAGCAGCTCAGGACGGGGACTGGGGGCCAACGTCCTGACTTTC
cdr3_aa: CASSSGRGLGANVLTF